A single sample is the source of the 27 T cell receptor beta chains below, sequenced in a study of CD4+ T cells in melanoma. Measured with immunoSEQ multiplex PCR; TCRdb has only the in-frame clones, and not every one. This sample carries approximately 3,500 clones, 73% of them seen once, and the ten largest clones take about 11%. The sample consisted of tumor tissue. These receptors were collected from a human donor with melanoma.

The chain uses TRBV15 and TRBJ2-5; D is possibly TRBD2 (6 bases). Per germline, CDR1 LNHNV and CDR2 YYDKDF (reference sequence). The V and J ends lost 1 base and 4 bases respectively, with 10 bases between them. This CDR3 comprises 14 residues. CDR3 residues: CATSRGGDGETQYF. In DNA, the CDR3 is TGTGCCACCAGCAGAGGCGGGGATGGAGAGACCCAGTACTTC. The entire variable domain, with the rest obtained from reference TRBV15 and TRBJ2-5, is as follows: DAMVIQNPRYQVTQFGKPVTLSCSQTLNHNVMYWYQQKSSQAPKLLFHYYDKDFNNEADTPDNFQSRRPNTSFCFLDIRSPGLGDTAMYLCATSRGGDGETQYFGPGTRLLVL.

This chain uses TRBV7-9 with TRBJ2-1, with 9 nucleotides matching TRBD1. V lost 4 bases, J lost 9 bases, and 10 bases stayed unmatched. CDR3 size: 15 residues. Germline lookup yields CDR1 SEHNR and CDR2 FQNEAQ (reference sequence). CDR3 coding DNA: TGTGCCAGCAGCTCTGGGACAGGGAGGTGGGGTGAGCAGTTCTTC. This codes for CASSSGTGRWGEQFF.

V and J are TRBV2 and TRBJ1-5; no reliable D call. Trimming removed 6 bases from V and 3 bases from J, with 12 bases in between. Per the germline V gene, CDR1 is SNHLY and CDR2 is FYNNEI. The CDR3 is 14 residues long. CDR3 amino acids: CASSATSDNQPQHF. The CDR3 DNA reads TGTGCCAGCAGCGCCACGTCTGACAATCAGCCCCAGCATTTT.

This rearrangement joins TRBV19 to TRBJ1-5; D unresolved. The CDR3 contains 17 residues. V shed 4 bases and J shed 0 bases, with 16 bases lying between them. Germline V lookup: CDR1 LNHDA, CDR2 SQIVND (reference sequence). CDR3 DNA sequence: TGTGCCAGTAGTAGGATGGGTGGCGGATATAGCAATCAGCCCCAGCATTTT. It specifies CASSRMGGGYSNQPQHF.

The CDR3 coding sequence is TGTGCCAGCACGCGACGGAGGGGACTAGCGGGATACAATGAGCAGTTCTTC. This translates into CASTRRRGLAGYNEQFF. The V call is TRBV7-9, the J call TRBJ2-1, with 13 bases aligning to TRBD2. V shed 7 bases and J 4 bases; nucleotides not matched to a gene: 10. CDR1 and CDR2 (germline): SEHNR, FQNEAQ (reference sequence). The CDR3 consists of 17 residues.

The chain combines TRBV18 with TRBJ1-1, with 10 nucleotides matching TRBD1. This CDR3 contains 17 residues. Germline V CDR1 and CDR2: KGHSH, LQKENI. Unmatched junction bases numbered 8, after V lost 0 bases and J lost 4 bases. The CDR3 loop reads CASSPPTGGLLGTEAFF. The CDR3 DNA is TGTGCCAGCTCACCACCGACAGGGGGCTTGCTAGGCACTGAAGCTTTCTTT.

The V gene is TRBV6-1, the J gene TRBJ1-4, with D unclear. Trimming shortened V by 3 bases and J by 7 bases, and 15 bases separated the two germline ends. This CDR3 is built from 15 residues. CDR1 is MNHNS and CDR2 is SASEGT in the germline V gene. The chain's CDR3 is CASSENSFSAEKLFF. CDR3 sequence (DNA): TGTGCCAGCAGTGAGAACTCGTTTTCGGCTGAAAAACTGTTTTTT.

The gene calls are TRBV27 and TRBJ2-6; D gene unclear. The germline V and J ends were trimmed by 2 bases and 2 bases, with 4 bases remaining between them. This CDR3 contains 14 residues. Germline CDR1 and CDR2: MNHEY and SMNVEV (reference sequence). The CDR3 nucleotides read TGTGCCAGCAGTTTAATCGCTGGGGCCAACGTCCTGACTTTC. Translation: CASSLIAGANVLTF.

This chain connects TRBV7-2 to TRBJ2-1, with a possible D match to TRBD2 (6 bases). The CDR3 length is 16 residues. Trimming shortened V by 2 bases and J by 0 bases, and 11 bases separated the two germline ends. The V gene's germline CDR1 is SGHTA and CDR2 FQGNSA. The CDR3 is CASSLTAGSSYNEQFF. CDR3 coding DNA: TGTGCCAGCAGCTTAACAGCGGGCAGCTCCTACAATGAGCAGTTCTTC.

The V call is TRBV9, the J call TRBJ2-3, with TRBD2 matching 9 bases. Germline CDR1 SGDLS, CDR2 YYNGEE. The CDR3 is 19 amino acids. J lost 9 bases, V lost 1 base, and 21 bases had no gene match. As DNA, the CDR3 is TGTGCCAGCAGCGTACGAGTGGAGGTGTCTAGCGGGAATCGTACGACGCAGTATTTT. It is translated as CASSVRVEVSSGNRTTQYF. The full variable domain, its missing parts supplied by reference TRBV9 and TRBJ2-3, is DSGVTQTPKHLITATGQRVTLRCSPRSGDLSVYWYQQSLDQGLQFLIQYYNGEERAKGNILERFSAQQFPDLHSELNLSSLELGDSALYFCASSVRVEVSSGNRTTQYFGPGTRLTVL.

The chain joins TRBV4-1 to TRBJ1-3; D possibly corresponds to TRBD1 (6 bases). The CDR3 sequence is 14 residues long. The V end was cut by 4 bases, the J end by 3 bases, with 10 bases between. Germline CDR1 and CDR2: MGHRA and YSYEKL. The CDR3 DNA sequence: TGCGCCAGCAGCCCAGGGGCGGTTGGAAACACCATATATTTT. It yields the protein CASSPGAVGNTIYF.

The chain has TRBV7-2 and TRBJ1-3; 7 nucleotides align to TRBD1. The CDR3 is made up of 16 amino acids. Unmatched junction bases numbered 6, after V lost 4 bases and J lost 0 bases. Germline lookup yields CDR1 SGHTA and CDR2 FQGNSA. CDR3: CASSWRDSYSGNTIYF. CDR3 nucleotides: TGTGCCAGCAGCTGGCGGGACAGCTACTCTGGAAACACCATATATTTT.

The chain carries TRBV5-4 and TRBJ1-1; D is possibly TRBD1 (6 bases). Trimming took off 5 bases at V and 2 bases at J, with 13 bases between the two ends. CDR3 length: 14 residues. Germline V CDR1 and CDR2: SGHNT, YYREEE (reference sequence). The CDR3 DNA is TGTGCCAGCAGGGATATGGACAGAAACACTGAAGCTTTCTTT. Translation gives CASRDMDRNTEAFF.

The CDR3 is CASSVDRGSEEQYF. The CDR3 DNA reads as TGTGCCAGTAGTGTCGACAGGGGGAGTGAGGAGCAGTACTTC. The V call is TRBV19, the J call TRBJ2-5; 9 nucleotides line up with TRBD1. From germline, CDR1 is LNHDA and CDR2 SQIVND (reference sequence). The V gene end was trimmed by 5 bases and the J gene end by 11 bases; junction bases not matched to a gene: 12. CDR3 length equals 14 residues. The full variable domain, with the rest looked up from reference TRBV19 and TRBJ2-5, is DGGITQSPKYLFRKEGQNVTLSCEQNLNHDAMYWYRQDPGQGLRLIYYSQIVNDFQKGDIAEGYSVSREKKESFPLTVTSAQKNPTAFYLCASSVDRGSEEQYFGPGTRLLVL.

The gene calls are TRBV9 and TRBJ2-3; D remains ambiguous. Trimming took off 2 bases at V and 7 bases at J, with 5 bases between the two ends. Germline V gene data show CDR1 as SGDLS and CDR2 as YYNGEE. CDR3 length: 11 amino acids. DNA for the CDR3: TGTGCCAGCAGCGTTGGGTATACGCAGTATTTT. This gives the protein CASSVGYTQYF.

CDR3 nucleotides: TGTGCCAGCAGCTCCAGGGGGCGGGGAGCCCAGTACTTC. It specifies CASSSRGRGAQYF. V gene TRBV7-2 combines with J gene TRBJ2-5; 8 nucleotides agree with TRBD1. The CDR3 totals 13 residues. The ends lost 4 bases at V and 9 bases at J; junction bases unmatched: 7. The germline V gene encodes CDR1 SGHTA and CDR2 FQGNSA.

J is TRBJ2-7 and V is TRBV7-2, with a tentative D call TRBD2 (5 bases). The V and J ends lost 5 bases and 1 base respectively, with 9 bases between them. The CDR3 consists of 13 residues. Germline V gene sequence: CDR1 SGHTA, CDR2 FQGNSA. The CDR3 is CASSLGNSYEQYF. The CDR3 bases are TGTGCCAGCAGCCTCGGGAATTCCTACGAGCAGTACTTC.

This clone was counted only a few times. The chain recombines TRBV9 with TRBJ2-3, with TRBD2 matching 7 bases. The V gene's germline CDR1 is SGDLS and CDR2 YYNGEE. The CDR3 totals 16 residues. Unmatched junction bases numbered 7, after V lost 0 bases and J lost 3 bases. The CDR3 region is CASSVGTRKRTDTQYF. The CDR3 nucleotides read TGTGCCAGCAGCGTAGGGACTAGGAAGAGAACAGATACGCAGTATTTT.

V is TRBV19 and J is TRBJ2-5, with D possibly called TRBD1 or TRBD2 (5 bases each). V was cut by 11 bases and J by 4 bases, with 11 bases left in between. There are 11 residues in the CDR3. Germline loops: CDR1 LNHDA, CDR2 SQIVND (reference sequence). The CDR3 coding sequence is TGTGCCTCAGGGAGAGGAGAGACCCAGTACTTC. Translating gives CASGRGETQYF.

The chain recombines TRBV6-4 with TRBJ1-1; the D is unclear. V lost 0 bases and J lost 8, with 16 bases in between. Germline V gene data show CDR1 as MRHNA and CDR2 as SNTAGT. The length of the CDR3 is 15 residues. CDR3: CASSDSIRVRGEAFF. As DNA, the CDR3 is TGTGCCAGCAGTGACTCGATACGGGTCCGTGGGGAAGCTTTCTTT.

The chain carries TRBV2 and TRBJ2-3, with D perhaps matching TRBD2 (6 bases). The CDR3 is 15 amino acids. The ends were cut back, 1 base at V and 2 bases at J, with 10 bases in the middle. Germline assignment: CDR1 SNHLY and CDR2 FYNNEI. The chain's CDR3 is CASSEGPGLTDTQYF. For the CDR3, the DNA is TGTGCCAGCAGTGAAGGCCCGGGACTCACAGATACGCAGTATTTT. The full variable domain, its missing parts supplied by reference TRBV2 and TRBJ2-3, is EPEVTQTPSHQVTQMGQEVILRCVPISNHLYFYWYRQILGQKVEFLVSFYNNEISEKSEIFDDQFSVERPDGSNFTLKIRSTKLEDSAMYFCASSEGPGLTDTQYFGPGTRLTVL.

The V call is TRBV18, the J call TRBJ2-1; the D is unclear. The CDR3 extends over 15 amino acids. Germline lookup yields CDR1 KGHSH and CDR2 LQKENI. V lost 8 bases to trimming and J lost 3 bases, with 17 bases between them. The chain's CDR3 is CASTTRVSVYNEQFF. The CDR3 DNA sequence: TGTGCCAGCACCACCAGAGTTTCTGTCTACAATGAGCAGTTCTTC.

The chain recombines TRBV19 with TRBJ1-1, with D possibly being TRBD1 (6 bases). The V end lost 3 bases, the J end lost 2 bases, and 13 bases lay between the germline ends. This CDR3 has 15 residues. CDR1 is LNHDA, CDR2 SQIVND, per germline (reference sequence). CDR3 in DNA: TGTGCCAGTAGTATGGGGGGGGCAGGAAACACTGAAGCTTTCTTT. This sequence encodes CASSMGGAGNTEAFF.

The chain couples TRBV9 to TRBJ2-3; the D gene is possibly TRBD1 (5 bases). Germline V CDR1 and CDR2: SGDLS, YYNGEE. The CDR3 consists of 17 residues. Trimming took 2 bases from V and 3 from J, leaving 19 bases between them. In DNA form, the CDR3 reads TGTGCCAGCAGCGTGTCCTGGGGCTCCCCTTGGACAGATACGCAGTATTTT. Translation gives CASSVSWGSPWTDTQYF.

In this sample, this clone turned up a few times. The chain combines TRBV7-2 with TRBJ2-4; 10 bases match TRBD1. The CDR3 covers 16 residues. The junction had 3 bases not matched to a gene; V was cut back by 3 bases and J by 1 base. Germline V gene lookup returns CDR1 SGHTA and CDR2 FQGNSA. The CDR3 protein is CASSLTGGLAKNIQYF. The DNA of the CDR3 is TGTGCCAGCAGCTTGACAGGGGGCCTGGCCAAAAACATTCAGTACTTC.

This chain links TRBV30 with TRBJ2-7; D is perhaps TRBD2 (7 bases). This CDR3 has 14 residues. Germline CDR1 is GTSNPN and CDR2 is SVGIG (reference sequence). V was cut by 0 bases and J by 2 bases, with 11 bases left in between. The CDR3 DNA is TGTGCCTGGAGTGTACAAGGGGGGGCCTACGAGCAGTACTTC. Its protein is CAWSVQGGAYEQYF.

As regards this clone: The junction departs from the called germline gene at one end, perhaps through a read error. The V call is TRBV7-3, the J call TRBJ2-2; weak D call: TRBD2 (6 bases). The CDR3 has 17 amino acids. Germline assignment: CDR1 SGHTA and CDR2 FQGTGA. CDR3 DNA sequence: TGTGCCAGCAGCTTATGGAGGGGCAGGATTTTATTCCTGGGAGCTGTTTTT. Encoded protein: CASSLWRGRILFLGAVF.